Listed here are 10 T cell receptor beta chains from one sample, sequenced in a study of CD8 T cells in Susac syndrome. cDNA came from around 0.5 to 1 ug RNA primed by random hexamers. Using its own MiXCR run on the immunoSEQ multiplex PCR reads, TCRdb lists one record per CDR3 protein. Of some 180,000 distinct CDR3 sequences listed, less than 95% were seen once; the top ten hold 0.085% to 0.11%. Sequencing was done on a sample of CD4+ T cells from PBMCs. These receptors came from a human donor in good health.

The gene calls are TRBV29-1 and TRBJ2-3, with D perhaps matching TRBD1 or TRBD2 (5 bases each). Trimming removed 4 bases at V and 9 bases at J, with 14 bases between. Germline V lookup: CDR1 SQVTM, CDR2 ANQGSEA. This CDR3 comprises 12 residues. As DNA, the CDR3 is TGCAGCGTTGTACAGGAGGCCATAACGCAGTATTTT. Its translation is CSVVQEAITQYF.

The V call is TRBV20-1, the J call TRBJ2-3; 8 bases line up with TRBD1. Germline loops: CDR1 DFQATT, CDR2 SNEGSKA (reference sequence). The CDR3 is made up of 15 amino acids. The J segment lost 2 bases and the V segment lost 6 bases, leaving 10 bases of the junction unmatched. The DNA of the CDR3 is TGCAGTGCCCCAATAGGGACAGGTGACACAGATACGCAGTATTTT. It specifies CSAPIGTGDTDTQYF.

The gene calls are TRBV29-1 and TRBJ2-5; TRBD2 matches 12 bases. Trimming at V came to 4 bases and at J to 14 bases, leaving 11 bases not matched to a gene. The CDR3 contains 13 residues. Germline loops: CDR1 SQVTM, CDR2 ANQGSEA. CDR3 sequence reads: CSVAGVGLAGLYF. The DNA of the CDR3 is TGCAGCGTTGCGGGTGTGGGACTAGCGGGCCTATACTTC.

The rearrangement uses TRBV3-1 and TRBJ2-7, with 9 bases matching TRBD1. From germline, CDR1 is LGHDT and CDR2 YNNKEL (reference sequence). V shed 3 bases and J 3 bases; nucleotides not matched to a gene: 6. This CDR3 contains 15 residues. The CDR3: CASSHDGTGNYEQYF. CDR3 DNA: TGTGCCAGCAGCCACGACGGGACAGGGAACTACGAGCAGTACTTC.

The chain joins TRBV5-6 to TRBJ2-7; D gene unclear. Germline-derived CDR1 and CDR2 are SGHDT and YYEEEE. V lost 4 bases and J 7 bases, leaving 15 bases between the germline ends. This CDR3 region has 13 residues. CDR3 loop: CASSPFGVGEQYF. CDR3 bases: TGTGCCAGCAGCCCCTTCGGAGTGGGGGAGCAGTACTTC.

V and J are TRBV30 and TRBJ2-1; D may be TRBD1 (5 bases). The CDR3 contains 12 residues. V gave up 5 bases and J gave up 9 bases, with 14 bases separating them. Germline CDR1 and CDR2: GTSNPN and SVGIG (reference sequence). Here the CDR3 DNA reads TGTGCCTGGGGCCAGGGTGCGGTTGAGCAGTTCTTC. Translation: CAWGQGAVEQFF.

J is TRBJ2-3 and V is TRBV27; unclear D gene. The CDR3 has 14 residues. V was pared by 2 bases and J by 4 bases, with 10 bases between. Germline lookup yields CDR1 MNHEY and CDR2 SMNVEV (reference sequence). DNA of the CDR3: TGTGCCAGCAGTTTAGCAGTTGTACCAGATACGCAGTATTTT. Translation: CASSLAVVPDTQYF.

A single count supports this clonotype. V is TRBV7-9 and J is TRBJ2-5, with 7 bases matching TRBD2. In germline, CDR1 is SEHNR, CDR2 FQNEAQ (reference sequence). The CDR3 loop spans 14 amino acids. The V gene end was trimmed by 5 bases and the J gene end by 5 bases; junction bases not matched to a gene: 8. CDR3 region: CASSANPGGETQYF. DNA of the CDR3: TGTGCCAGCAGCGCAAACCCCGGGGGGGAGACCCAGTACTTC.

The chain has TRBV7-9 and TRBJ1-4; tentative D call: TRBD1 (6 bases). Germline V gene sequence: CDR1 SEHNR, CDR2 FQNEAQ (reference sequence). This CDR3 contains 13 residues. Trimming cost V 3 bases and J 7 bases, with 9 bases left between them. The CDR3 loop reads CASSFGQLEKLFF. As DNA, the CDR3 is TGTGCCAGCAGCTTCGGACAGCTTGAAAAACTGTTTTTT.

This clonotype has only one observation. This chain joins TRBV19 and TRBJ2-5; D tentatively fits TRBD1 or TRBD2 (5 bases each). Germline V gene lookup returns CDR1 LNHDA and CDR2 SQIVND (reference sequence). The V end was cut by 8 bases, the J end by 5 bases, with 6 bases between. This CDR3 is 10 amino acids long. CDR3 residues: CASGDETQYF. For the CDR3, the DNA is TGTGCCAGTGGGGACGAGACCCAGTACTTC.